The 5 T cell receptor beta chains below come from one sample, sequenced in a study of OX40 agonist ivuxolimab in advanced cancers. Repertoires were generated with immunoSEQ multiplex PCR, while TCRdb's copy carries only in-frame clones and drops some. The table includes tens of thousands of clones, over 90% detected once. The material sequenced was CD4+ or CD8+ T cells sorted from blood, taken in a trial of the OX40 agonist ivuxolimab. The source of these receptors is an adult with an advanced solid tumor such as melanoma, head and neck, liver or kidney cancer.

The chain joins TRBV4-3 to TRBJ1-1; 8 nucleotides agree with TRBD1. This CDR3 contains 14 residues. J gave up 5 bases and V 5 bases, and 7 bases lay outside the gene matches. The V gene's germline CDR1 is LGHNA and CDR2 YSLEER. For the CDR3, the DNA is TGCGCCAGCAGCTTTCGGACAGGGCGGACTGAAGCTTTCTTT. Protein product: CASSFRTGRTEAFF.

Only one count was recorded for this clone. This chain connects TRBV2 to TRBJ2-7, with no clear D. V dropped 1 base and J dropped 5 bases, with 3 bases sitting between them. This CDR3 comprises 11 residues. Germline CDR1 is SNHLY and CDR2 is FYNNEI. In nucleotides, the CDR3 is TGTGCCAGCAGTGAAGGGAACGAGCAGTACTTC. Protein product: CASSEGNEQYF.

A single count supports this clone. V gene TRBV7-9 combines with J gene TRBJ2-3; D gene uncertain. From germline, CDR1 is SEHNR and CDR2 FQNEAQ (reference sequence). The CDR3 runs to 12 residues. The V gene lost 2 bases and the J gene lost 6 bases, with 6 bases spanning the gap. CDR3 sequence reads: CASSLRVDTQYF. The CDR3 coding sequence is TGTGCCAGCAGCTTACGCGTCGATACGCAGTATTTT.

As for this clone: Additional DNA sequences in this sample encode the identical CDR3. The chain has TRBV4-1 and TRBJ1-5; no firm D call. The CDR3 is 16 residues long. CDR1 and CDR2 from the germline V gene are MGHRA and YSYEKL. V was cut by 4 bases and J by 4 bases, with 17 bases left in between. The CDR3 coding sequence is TGCGCCAGCAGCCTAGGGAAGGAGAATAGTAATCAGCCCCAGCATTTT. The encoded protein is CASSLGKENSNQPQHF.

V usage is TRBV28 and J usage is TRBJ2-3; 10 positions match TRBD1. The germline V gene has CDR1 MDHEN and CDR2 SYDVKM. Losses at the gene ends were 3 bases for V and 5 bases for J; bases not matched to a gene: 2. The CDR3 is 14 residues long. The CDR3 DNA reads TGTGCCAGCAGTTTTGGGACAGGGGAAGATACGCAGTATTTT. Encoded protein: CASSFGTGEDTQYF.